Included here is one T cell receptor beta chain sequence, with context. Its cognate antigen is unknown. The investigators collected lesional scalp punch biopsies and peripheral blood from alopecia areata patients. The sample originates from a study of CD8+ T cells in alopecia areata. Regarding the study as a whole: Sequences from scalp samples also cover resident alphabeta T cells of normal skin.

Trimming at V came to 2 bases and at J to 8 bases, leaving 10 bases not matched to a gene. Per the germline V gene, CDR1 is SGDLS and CDR2 is YYNGEE. The CDR3 covers 15 residues. RNA was extracted and reverse transcribed into cDNA as the sequencing template. Using immunoSEQ multiplex PCR, the repertoire was profiled, and TCRdb retains in-frame clones only, with some absent. In the table there are approximately 82,000 clones, roughly half of which are singletons. This TCR came from a human donor with alopecia areata. Sequencing was performed on NKG2D-high CD8+ T cells sorted from blood. The V and J genes are TRBV9 and TRBJ2-1; TRBD1 matches 7 bases. This chain's CDR3 is CASSVDRVSTYEQFF. CDR3 sequence (DNA): TGTGCCAGCAGCGTCGACAGGGTATCCACCTATGAGCAGTTCTTC.